The 16 T cell receptor beta chains reported below all come from one sample, sequenced in a study of blood T cells in healthy people across ages. Next came a second PCR, run for about 7 to 12 cycles, which used a sample-barcoded 5' primer along with a J-beta primer mix. TCRdb reprocessed the 5' RACE reads via MiXCR and lists one record per CDR3 protein. The data hold about 1.4 million distinct CDR3 sequences, with approximately 63% observed a single time. The sequencing sample was made of blood. All receptors come from a man between 18 and 29 years old in good health.

This chain joins TRBV7-9 and TRBJ1-2; 7 bases map to TRBD1. V gave up 4 bases and J gave up 6 bases; unmatched junction bases: 8. This CDR3 contains 14 residues. Germline CDR1 is SEHNR and CDR2 is FQNEAQ (reference sequence). The CDR3 spells CASSSRQGEDGYTF. DNA of the CDR3: TGTGCCAGCAGCTCCCGACAGGGTGAAGATGGCTACACCTTC.

The V gene is TRBV6-1, the J gene TRBJ2-4; 11 nucleotides agree with TRBD1. This CDR3 is 14 amino acids long. Germline V gene data show CDR1 as MNHNS and CDR2 as SASEGT. V lost 7 bases and J lost 13; bases outside the gene matches: 12. The chain's CDR3 is CASNTGQGAREQYF. The CDR3 coding sequence is TGTGCCAGCAACACTGGACAGGGGGCTAGGGAGCAGTACTTC.

This chain joins TRBV20-1 and TRBJ1-1; no reliable D call. V dropped 6 bases and J dropped 3 bases, with 8 bases sitting between them. Germline CDR1 reads DFQATT; CDR2 reads SNEGSKA (reference sequence). The CDR3 extends over 11 amino acids. This CDR3 reads CSAREYTEAFF. CDR3 nucleotide sequence: TGCAGTGCCCGAGAGTACACTGAAGCTTTCTTT.

This clonotype has a single count. This rearrangement joins TRBV25-1 to TRBJ2-5, with TRBD2 matching over 13 bases. The DNA matches TRBJ2-1 better at its end, which makes the J call doubtful. The germline V gene encodes CDR1 MGHDK and CDR2 SYGVNS. The CDR3 covers 15 residues. As DNA, the CDR3 is TGTGCCAGCAGTGCCGGACTAGCGGGGGTGGGAGAGCAGTTCTTC. It codes for CASSAGLAGVGEQFF.

The chain joins TRBV4-1 to TRBJ2-5, with 13 bases identical to TRBD2. The V segment lost 4 bases and the J segment 3 bases; nucleotides outside the gene matches: 11. CDR1 is MGHRA, CDR2 YSYEKL, per germline. This CDR3 spans 18 amino acids. The CDR3 DNA sequence: TGCGCCAGCAGCCTTTTACTAGCGGGAGGGCCCAACAAAGAGACCCAGTACTTC. This sequence encodes CASSLLLAGGPNKETQYF.

Turning to this clonotype: At one end, the junction sequence differs from germline, possibly due to a read error. The chain combines TRBV27 with TRBJ1-6; D not resolved. From germline, CDR1 is MNHEY and CDR2 SMNVEV (reference sequence). The CDR3 contains 15 residues. CDR3 protein: CASGLQRIRGSPLHF. The CDR3 DNA reads TGTGCCAGCGGTTTACAAAGGATTCGGGGTTCACCCCTCCACTTT.

Regarding this clonotype: A read error may account for a junction end that differs from germline. The chain has TRBV6-4 and TRBJ1-1, with D unresolved. The CDR3 spans 13 residues. Germline assignment: CDR1 MRHNA and CDR2 SNTAGT. The CDR3 nucleotides are TGTGCCAGCAGTGGCTCATGGAACACTGAGGCTTTCTTT. It codes for CASSGSWNTEAFF.

This clonotype was observed a single time. V gene TRBV7-2 combines with J gene TRBJ1-1; D perhaps matches TRBD1 (5 bases). Trimming removed 7 bases at V and 3 bases at J, with 12 bases between. CDR1 and CDR2 (germline): SGHTA, FQGNSA. The CDR3 consists of 13 residues. DNA for the CDR3: TGTGCCAGCACAGGGACGAGGGACACTGAAGCTTTCTTT. It is translated as CASTGTRDTEAFF.

This clonotype occurred a few times. This sequence joins TRBV28 and TRBJ2-1; 16 bases map to TRBD2. The CDR3 has 17 residues. The V gene end was trimmed by 4 bases and the J gene end by 10 bases; junction bases not matched to a gene: 10. CDR1 and CDR2 from the germline V gene are MDHEN and SYDVKM. The CDR3 DNA reads as TGTGCCAGCAGTTCCACCGGGACTAGCGGGGGGGCCACCGAGCAGTTCTTC. Translated: CASSSTGTSGGATEQFF.

This chain joins TRBV29-1 and TRBJ2-4; tentatively, D is TRBD1 or TRBD2 (5 bases each). This CDR3 region has 15 residues. Between the trimmed V and J ends, which lost 4 bases and 8 bases, there was a span of 21 bases. Germline lookup yields CDR1 SQVTM and CDR2 ANQGSEA. The CDR3 region has the DNA TGCAGCGTTGTTGTTCGAGGGGTTGGTAGAGACATTCAGTACTTC. This encodes CSVVVRGVGRDIQYF.

The table lists this clonotype with a few counts. The chain links TRBV10-3 to TRBJ1-2, with a weak D call TRBD1 (5 bases). Germline V lookup: CDR1 ENHRY, CDR2 SYGVKD. The ends were cut back, 2 bases at V and 4 bases at J, with 11 bases in the middle. The CDR3 runs 14 residues. The CDR3 DNA follows: TGTGCCATCAGTGAGGATAGGGGTTCCTATGGCTACACCTTC. This gives the protein CAISEDRGSYGYTF.

The chain joins TRBV29-1 to TRBJ2-1; no reliable D call. The CDR3 is made up of 12 amino acids. Trimming cost V 3 bases and J 6 bases, with 9 bases left between them. Germline loops: CDR1 SQVTM, CDR2 ANQGSEA. The CDR3 here is CSVERSGNEQFF. CDR3 nucleotides: TGCAGCGTTGAGCGGTCAGGCAATGAGCAGTTCTTC.

The genes are TRBV4-3 and TRBJ2-3; D is perhaps TRBD1 or TRBD2 (5 bases each). This CDR3 has 14 residues. Trimming cost V 4 bases and J 4 bases, with 12 bases left between them. CDR1 and CDR2 from the germline V gene are LGHNA and YSLEER. CDR3 DNA sequence: TGCGCCAGCAGCCCTCTTAGAGGGGCAGATACGCAGTATTTT. Translation gives CASSPLRGADTQYF.

This chain uses TRBV5-1 with TRBJ1-2; D gene uncertain. V was pared by 5 bases and J by 6 bases, with 14 bases between. Germline CDR1 reads SGHRS; CDR2 reads YFSETQ. There are 13 residues in the CDR3. In DNA form, the CDR3 reads TGCGCCAGCAGGTCGGGCAGGAGCGATGGCTACACCTTC. This gives the protein CASRSGRSDGYTF.

The chain links TRBV28 to TRBJ2-3, with D tentatively TRBD2 (5 bases). The germline gives CDR1 MDHEN, CDR2 SYDVKM. The CDR3 loop spans 17 amino acids. Trimming pared 2 bases from V and 4 bases from J, leaving 19 bases between. CDR3 sequence: CASSLNLYLWGADTQYF. CDR3 bases: TGTGCCAGCAGTTTAAACCTCTATTTGTGGGGAGCAGATACGCAGTATTTT.

The chain has TRBV6-1 and TRBJ1-4; 7 bases are a match to TRBD1. This CDR3 is built from 14 residues. V shed 1 base, J shed 5 bases, and the junction held 1 base outside the gene matches. The germline CDR1 and CDR2 sequences are MNHNS and SASEGT. CDR3 DNA: TGTGCCAGCAGTGAAGGGACAGGAAATGAAAAACTGTTTTTT. It codes for CASSEGTGNEKLFF.